This TCR beta chain stems from a study of a mutant IDH1 vaccine in newly diagnosed glioma. As for time point: week 35, safety follow-up. Doses comprised 300 ug of mutant IDH1 20-mer peptide each, plus topical imiquimod. Only in-frame clones appear in the TCRdb table, and some are missing; sequencing was by immunoSEQ multiplex PCR. The data show 60,000 or so clones, with roughly 84% seen just once and 4% to 5% held by the top ten. This clone has a single count. Antigen: not known. With 2 bases removed from V and 0 bases from J, the gap between germline ends came to 10 bases. The CDR3 length is 15 residues. Germline V lookup: CDR1 MGHRA, CDR2 YSYEKL.

The chain combines TRBV4-1 with TRBJ1-1; no reliable D call. The clonotype comes from a man aged 25 to 40 with glioma. The specimen was PBMCs, collected from a glioma patient whose treatment included an IDH1 peptide vaccine. The CDR3 DNA is TGCGCCAGCAGCCAATTGGTTAAGGTGAACACTGAAGCTTTCTTT. The encoded protein is CASSQLVKVNTEAFF.